This T cell receptor beta chain comes out of a study of CD8 T cells in Susac syndrome. The CDR3 extends over 14 amino acids. V gave up 2 bases and J gave up 2 bases; unmatched junction bases: 3. Per the germline V gene, CDR1 is SGHTA and CDR2 is FQGNSA. An amount of RNA that ranged from roughly 0.45 to 1 ug was reverse transcribed with random hexamers. The authors amplified TCR beta CDR3 across 54 Vbeta and 13 Jbeta using immunoSEQ multiplex PCR. TCRdb independently ran MiXCR on the immunoSEQ multiplex PCR reads; one entry per CDR3 protein. The sample contains more than 75,000 distinct CDR3 sequences, over 90% of which appear only once. This clonotype is a singleton in its sample.

The sequenced material came from CD8+ T cells from PBMCs. The chain links TRBV7-2 to TRBJ2-7, with 7 bases aligning to TRBD2. The receptor's source is a human donor in good health. CDR3 nucleotide sequence: TGTGCCAGCAGCTTATTTAGCGGGCCCTACGAGCAGTACTTC. Its translation is CASSLFSGPYEQYF. Looking up the rest from reference TRBV7-2 and TRBJ2-7 gives the full variable domain: GAGVSQSPSNKVTEKGKDVELRCDPISGHTALYWYRQSLGQGLEFLIYFQGNSAPDKSGLPSDRFSAERTGGSVSTLTIQRTQQEDSAVYLCASSLFSGPYEQYFGPGTRLTVT.